This TCR beta chain was captured in a study of T cell changes during pregnancy in multiple sclerosis. Repertoires were generated with immunoSEQ multiplex PCR, while TCRdb's copy carries only in-frame clones and drops some. The sample has 55,000 to 65,000 clones; 90% are singletons. Source: peripheral blood, taken in the first trimester of pregnancy. This receptor was identified in a female donor in good health, enrolled as a control in a pregnancy study.

The chain's CDR3 is CASTRTGGEGGYTF. Here the CDR3 DNA reads TGTGCCAGCACCAGGACAGGGGGCGAAGGTGGCTACACCTTC. The chain uses TRBV7-9 and TRBJ1-2, with TRBD1 matching over 11 bases. The CDR3 runs to 14 residues. The V gene end was trimmed by 7 bases and the J gene end by 7 bases; junction bases not matched to a gene: 8. CDR1 is SEHNR and CDR2 is FQNEAQ in the germline V gene (reference sequence).